The 16 T cell receptor beta chains below come from one sample, sequenced in a study of T cell repertoires in cytomegalovirus infection. A single record per CDR3 protein comes from TCRdb applying MiXCR to the reads. The sample consists of 150,000 to 200,000 distinct CDR3 sequences, 28% of them appearing once. Source material: PBMCs. The source of these receptors is a human donor in good health (CMV status not recorded). Some clones in this sample may be carry-over from other donors' samples.

The V call is TRBV7-6, the J call TRBJ1-5, with D possibly being TRBD1 (5 bases). Trimming pared 2 bases from V and 6 bases from J, leaving 17 bases between. This CDR3 spans 16 amino acids. CDR1 SGHVS and CDR2 FNYEAQ come from the germline V gene. CDR3 loop: CASSLSAGGGSQPQHF. CDR3 bases: TGTGCCAGCAGCTTATCCGCAGGCGGGGGAAGTCAGCCCCAGCATTTT.

As concerns this clonotype: With a much larger clone just one base away, this may be a read error. V and J are TRBV7-2 and TRBJ1-2; no clear D. Looked up from germline, CDR1 is SGHTA and CDR2 is FQGNSA. The V end lost 5 bases, the J end lost 4 bases, and 11 bases lay between the germline ends. The length of the CDR3 is 13 residues. The CDR3 DNA reads TGTGCCAGCAGCCGACATGGAGGCTATGGCTACACCTTC. It codes for CASSRHGGYGYTF.

This rearrangement joins TRBV19 to TRBJ2-1, with 12 bases matching TRBD2. The CDR3 sequence is 13 residues long. Germline values: CDR1 LNHDA, CDR2 SQIVND (reference sequence). Trimming cost V 9 bases and J 8 bases; bases outside gene matches: 5. The CDR3 loop is CASLAGGGYEQFF. The CDR3 region has the DNA TGTGCCAGCCTAGCGGGGGGGGGTTATGAGCAGTTCTTC.

The gene calls are TRBV12-3 or TRBV12-4 and TRBJ1-6; no clear D. This CDR3 spans 12 amino acids. V lost 6 bases, J lost 8 bases, and 8 bases lay in between. The CDR3 sequence: CASSQSYSPLHF. For the CDR3, the DNA is TGTGCCAGCAGCCAAAGTTATTCACCCCTCCACTTT.

This clonotype was picked up many times. This chain links TRBV7-2 with TRBJ2-7; D gene unclear. V was trimmed by 2 bases and J by 5 bases, leaving 10 bases between them. CDR1 SGHTA and CDR2 FQGNSA come from the germline V gene. The CDR3 runs 13 residues. CDR3 sequence (DNA): TGTGCCAGCAGCTTATCCTACCCGGACGAGCAGTACTTC. It codes for CASSLSYPDEQYF.

This clonotype was counted between two and nine times. The rearrangement links TRBV7-3 to TRBJ2-3; no definite D call. Germline CDR1 reads SGHTA; CDR2 reads FQGTGA. There are 14 residues in the CDR3. V shed 6 bases and J shed 0 bases, with 10 bases lying between them. The CDR3 sequence is CASRPATSTDTQYF. The CDR3 region has the DNA TGTGCCAGCAGGCCTGCAACTAGCACAGATACGCAGTATTTT.

The J gene is TRBJ2-1, the V gene TRBV19, with D possibly being TRBD2 (5 bases). V lost 3 bases and J 4 bases, leaving 7 bases between the germline ends. There are 13 residues in the CDR3. The germline V gene has CDR1 LNHDA and CDR2 SQIVND (reference sequence). The CDR3 is CASSMEVYNEQFF. The CDR3 bases are TGTGCCAGTAGTATGGAGGTGTACAATGAGCAGTTCTTC. Looking up the rest from reference TRBV19 and TRBJ2-1 gives the full variable domain: DGGITQSPKYLFRKEGQNVTLSCEQNLNHDAMYWYRQDPGQGLRLIYYSQIVNDFQKGDIAEGYSVSREKKESFPLTVTSAQKNPTAFYLCASSMEVYNEQFFGPGTRLTVL.

The CDR3 sequence: CAASTGGSEKLFF. In DNA form, the CDR3 reads TGTGCCGCTTCGACAGGGGGGAGTGAAAAACTGTTTTTT. J is TRBJ1-4 and V is TRBV25-1, with 9 positions matching TRBD1. The CDR3 contains 13 residues. Germline loops: CDR1 MGHDK, CDR2 SYGVNS. J gave up 7 bases and V 11 bases, and 8 bases lay outside the gene matches.

This chain links TRBV4-3 with TRBJ2-2; 8 bases map to TRBD1. Germline V gene data show CDR1 as LGHNA and CDR2 as YSLEER. The CDR3 totals 16 residues. Trimming took 0 bases from V and 1 from J; bases not matched to a gene: 1. CDR3 sequence reads: CASSQDGTGNTGELFF. As DNA, the CDR3 is TGCGCCAGCAGCCAAGATGGGACAGGGAACACCGGGGAGCTGTTTTTT.

This chain connects TRBV10-3 to TRBJ2-3; D is unclear. Trimming left V 2 bases short and J 1 base short, with 10 bases between. This CDR3 contains 15 residues. The germline V gene has CDR1 ENHRY and CDR2 SYGVKD. The DNA of the CDR3 is TGTGCCATCAGTGAGGTCCAGGTTCGCACAGATACGCAGTATTTT. As protein: CAISEVQVRTDTQYF.

This clonotype appeared many times. This chain uses TRBV2 with TRBJ1-5; the match to TRBD1 covers 11 bases. CDR3 size: 14 residues. The V gene's germline CDR1 is SNHLY and CDR2 FYNNEI. The V segment lost 10 bases and the J segment 5 bases; nucleotides outside the gene matches: 7. The CDR3 region is CATGTGGTYQPQHF. For the CDR3, the DNA is TGTGCCACCGGGACAGGGGGGACCTATCAGCCCCAGCATTTT.

The V call is TRBV2, the J call TRBJ1-5, with TRBD1 matching 8 bases. The V segment lost 3 bases and the J segment 5 bases; nucleotides outside the gene matches: 3. Germline loops: CDR1 SNHLY, CDR2 FYNNEI. The CDR3 totals 14 residues. CDR3 bases: TGTGCCAGCAGTGACGACAGGGGCTATCAGCCCCAGCATTTT. Its protein product is CASSDDRGYQPQHF. Combining the CDR3 with reference TRBV2 and TRBJ1-5 gives the whole variable domain EPEVTQTPSHQVTQMGQEVILRCVPISNHLYFYWYRQILGQKVEFLVSFYNNEISEKSEIFDDQFSVERPDGSNFTLKIRSTKLEDSAMYFCASSDDRGYQPQHFGDGTRLSIL.

The V gene is TRBV29-1, the J gene TRBJ2-1; the match to TRBD1 covers 9 bases. Unmatched junction bases numbered 4, after V lost 3 bases and J lost 7 bases. Germline CDR1 and CDR2: SQVTM and ANQGSEA. CDR3 size: 13 residues. CDR3 sequence reads: CSVEGQGLNEQFF. CDR3 nucleotides: TGCAGCGTTGAGGGACAGGGTCTGAATGAGCAGTTCTTC.

The chain combines TRBV27 with TRBJ2-2; 7 bases are shared with TRBD2. There are 15 residues in the CDR3. With 6 bases clipped from V and 4 bases from J, the junction kept 8 bases outside the gene matches. Germline CDR1 is MNHEY and CDR2 is SMNVEV (reference sequence). The CDR3 nucleotides are TGTGCCAGCAGGGGGCGGGGGTACGGCACCGGGGAGCTGTTTTTT. It specifies CASRGRGYGTGELFF.

V usage is TRBV3-1 and J usage is TRBJ2-2, with TRBD1 matching over 10 bases. The CDR3 consists of 16 residues. Germline lookup yields CDR1 LGHDT and CDR2 YNNKEL (reference sequence). Trimming took 1 base from V and 1 from J; bases not matched to a gene: 0. CDR3 sequence reads: CASSQGTGGNTGELFF. The CDR3 bases are TGTGCCAGCAGCCAAGGGACAGGGGGGAACACCGGGGAGCTGTTTTTT.

The table lists this clonotype with many counts. The genes are TRBV7-9 and TRBJ2-5, with TRBD2 identical over 7 bases. After removal of 2 bases from V and 2 bases from J, the junction contained 11 bases not matched to a gene. CDR3 length: 17 residues. Germline V lookup: CDR1 SEHNR, CDR2 FQNEAQ (reference sequence). CDR3 in amino acids: CASSLRKGAAGQETQYF. CDR3 coding DNA: TGTGCCAGCAGCTTAAGGAAAGGGGCAGCGGGACAAGAGACCCAGTACTTC.